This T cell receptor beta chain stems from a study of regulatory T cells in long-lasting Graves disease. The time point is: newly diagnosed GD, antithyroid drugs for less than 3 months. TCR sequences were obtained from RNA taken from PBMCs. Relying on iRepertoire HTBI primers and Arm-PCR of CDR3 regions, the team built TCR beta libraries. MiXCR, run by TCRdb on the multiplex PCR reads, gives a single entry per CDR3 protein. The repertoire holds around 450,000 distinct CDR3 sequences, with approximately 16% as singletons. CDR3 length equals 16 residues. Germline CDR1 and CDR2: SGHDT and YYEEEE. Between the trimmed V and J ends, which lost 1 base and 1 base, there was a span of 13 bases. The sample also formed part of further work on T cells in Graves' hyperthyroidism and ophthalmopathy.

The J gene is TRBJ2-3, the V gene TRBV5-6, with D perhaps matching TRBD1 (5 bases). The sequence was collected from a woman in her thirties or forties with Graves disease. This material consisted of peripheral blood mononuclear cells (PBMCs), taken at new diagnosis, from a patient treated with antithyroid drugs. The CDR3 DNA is TGTGCCAGCAGCTTGAGCAATGAAGGGGGCACAGATACGCAGTATTTT. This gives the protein CASSLSNEGGTDTQYF.